Listed below are T cell receptor beta chains from one sample, sequenced in a study of OX40 agonist ivuxolimab in advanced cancers. Measured with immunoSEQ multiplex PCR; TCRdb has only the in-frame clones, and not every one. The sample gives 72,000 or so clones, about 91% of which show up once; over 9.5% is in the top ten. Material: CD4+ or CD8+ T cells sorted from blood, obtained in a trial of the OX40 agonist ivuxolimab. The source of these receptors is an adult with an advanced solid tumor such as melanoma, head and neck, liver or kidney cancer. Both conserved end residues are part of each CDR3. The order of the fields is V gene, J gene, CDR3 protein.

TRBV5-1	TRBJ2-7	CASSLNDGPYEQYF
TRBV10-3	TRBJ2-5	CAISGTSGGWGQETQYF
TRBV5-4	TRBJ1-2	CASSQPGLEFATF
TRBV6-5	TRBJ2-6	CASSLLRSGANVLTF
TRBV18	TRBJ1-4	CASSPQQGEANEKLFF
TRBV5-1	TRBJ1-6	CASSLAGGNSPLHF
TRBV6-1	TRBJ1-1	CASSDQQGAGMNTEAFF
TRBV7-9	TRBJ2-7	CASTSAGVPSYEQYF
TRBV10-3	TRBJ1-1	CAISGTVNTEAFF
TRBV6-1	TRBJ1-2	CASSDLGYYGYTF
TRBV9	TRBJ1-1	CASSQNTEAFF
TRBV5-1	TRBJ2-3	CASSLNGRWTDTQYF
TRBV28	TRBJ1-3	CASRPGGSGNTIYF
TRBV5-4	TRBJ2-5	CASSHRGGRQETQYF
TRBV20-1	TRBJ1-6	CSARGGTPLHF
TRBV19	TRBJ1-5	CASSLLVAHNQPQHF
TRBV6-1	TRBJ1-1	CASTLGAGFYSEAFF
TRBV5-1	TRBJ1-6	CASSLASQDNSPLHF
TRBV10-1	TRBJ2-1	CASSEQGADYNEQFF
TRBV6-1	TRBJ2-7	CASSEAWVDRAPYEQYF
TRBV5-1	TRBJ2-7	CASSLANSGEQYF
TRBV7-2	TRBJ1-4	CASTKQGMREKLFF
TRBV28	TRBJ1-4	CASSWAGGAQREKLFF
TRBV9	TRBJ2-5	CASSVNLGSLAGDAGETQYF
TRBV29-1	TRBJ2-7	CSVLGDTYEQYF
TRBV6-1	TRBJ2-1	CASSESVWTSGDYYNEQFF
TRBV29-1	TRBJ1-4	CSVRQGGEKLFF
TRBV2	TRBJ2-1	CASRRGLKIYNEQFF
TRBV10-3	TRBJ2-5	CAISDITSGGGETQYF
TRBV27	.	CARTNPGQTKGMSGSDEQYF
TRBV7-3	TRBJ2-1	CASSIGLDGDEQFF
TRBV5-1	TRBJ2-3	CASSLGGLEDTQYF
TRBV9	TRBJ2-3	CASSPSGRGDTQYF
TRBV18	TRBJ2-7	CASSPNEYFTGQSPYEQYF
TRBV7-2	TRBJ2-7	CASSPISSYEQYF
TRBV7-9	TRBJ1-4	CASSLNGIGSNEKLFF
TRBV18	TRBJ1-2	CASSAGTAPNYGYTF
TRBV29-1	TRBJ1-1	CSVVRAMNTEAFF
TRBV28	TRBJ1-1	CASSLAAEAFF
TRBV6-1	TRBJ2-3	CASSPDRDTQYF
TRBV5-6	TRBJ2-1	CASSLDIGSGRVNEQFF
TRBV6-6	TRBJ2-3	CAISTSSTDTQYF
TRBV2	TRBJ2-3	CASTWGQGLDTQYF
TRBV19	TRBJ1-5	CASSLGRESQHF
TRBV2	TRBJ2-3	CASSVDTDTQYF
TRBV11-2	TRBJ2-2	CASSLLAERSYTGELFF
TRBV7-9	TRBJ2-7	CASSLRQTYEQYF
TRBV5-1	TRBJ2-2	CASSSPGLLTGELFF
TRBV27	TRBJ1-2	CASSKPGTGNGYTF
TRBV6-1	TRBJ2-2	CASRTGTGELFF
TRBV10-3	TRBJ2-4	CAISEDRSQTNIQYF
TRBV14	TRBJ1-3	CASSPFWGPSGNTIYF
TRBV5-5	TRBJ2-5	CASSGAHGETQYF